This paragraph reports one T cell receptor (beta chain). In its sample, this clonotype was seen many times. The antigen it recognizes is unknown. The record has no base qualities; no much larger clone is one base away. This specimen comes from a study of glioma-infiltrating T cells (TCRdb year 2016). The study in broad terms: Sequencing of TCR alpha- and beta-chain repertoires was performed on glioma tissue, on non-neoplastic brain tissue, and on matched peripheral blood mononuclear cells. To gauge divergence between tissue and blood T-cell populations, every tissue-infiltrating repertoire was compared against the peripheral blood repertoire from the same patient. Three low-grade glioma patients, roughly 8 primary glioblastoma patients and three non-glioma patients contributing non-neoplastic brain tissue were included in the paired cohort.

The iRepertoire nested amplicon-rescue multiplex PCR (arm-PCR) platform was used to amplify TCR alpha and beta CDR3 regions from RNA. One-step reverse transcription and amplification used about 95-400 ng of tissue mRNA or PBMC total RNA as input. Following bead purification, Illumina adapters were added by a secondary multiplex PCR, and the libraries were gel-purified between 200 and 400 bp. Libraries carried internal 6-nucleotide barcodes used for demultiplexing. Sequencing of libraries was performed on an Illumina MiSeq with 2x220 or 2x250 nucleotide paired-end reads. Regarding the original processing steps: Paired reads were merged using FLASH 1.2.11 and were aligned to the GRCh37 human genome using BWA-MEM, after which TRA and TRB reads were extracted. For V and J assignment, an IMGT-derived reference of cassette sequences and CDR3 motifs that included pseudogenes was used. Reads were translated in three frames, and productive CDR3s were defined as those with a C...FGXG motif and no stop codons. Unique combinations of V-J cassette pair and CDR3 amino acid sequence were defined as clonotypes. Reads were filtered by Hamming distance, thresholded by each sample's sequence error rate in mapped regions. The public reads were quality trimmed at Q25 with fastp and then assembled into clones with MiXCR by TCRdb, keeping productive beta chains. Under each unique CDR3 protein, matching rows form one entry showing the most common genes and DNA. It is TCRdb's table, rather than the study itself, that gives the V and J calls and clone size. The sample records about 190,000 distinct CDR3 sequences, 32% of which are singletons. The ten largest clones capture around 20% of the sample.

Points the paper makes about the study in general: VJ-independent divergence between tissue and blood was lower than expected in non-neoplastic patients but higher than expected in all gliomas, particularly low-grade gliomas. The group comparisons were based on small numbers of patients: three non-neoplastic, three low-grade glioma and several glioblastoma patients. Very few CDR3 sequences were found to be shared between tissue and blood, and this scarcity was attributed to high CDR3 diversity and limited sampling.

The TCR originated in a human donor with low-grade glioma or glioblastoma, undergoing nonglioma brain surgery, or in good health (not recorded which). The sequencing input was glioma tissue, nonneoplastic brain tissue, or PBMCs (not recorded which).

Here the CDR3 is given as CASSLPQETQYF. The base sequence is TGCGCCAGCAGCCTCCCGCAAGAGACCCAGTACTTC. The chain employs TRBV4-1 and TRBJ2-5; there is no confident call for the D gene. V is shortened by 4 bases, J by 2 bases, and the region joining them spans 5 bases. The CDR3 starts with the cysteine, ends with the phenylalanine, and has 12 residues. The read is trimmed to its CDR3 DNA, 36 bases read in frame from base 1. From the germline V gene, CDR1 is MGHRA and CDR2 is YSYEKL.